This TCR beta chain is from a study of technical replicates of blood from four donors (dated 2017 in TCRdb). Comments on this clone: Its antigen target is currently unknown. Nothing much larger sits one base from this clone, and base qualities are not available.

Based on the germline V gene, the CDR1 and CDR2 sequences are SGDLS and YYNGEE. V is pruned by 5 bases and J by 0 bases, leaving 3 bases of the junction without a gene match. Counted from cysteine to phenylalanine, this CDR3 has 14 amino acids. CDR3 DNA only is kept here, 42 bases in frame from base 1. The library was built by means of the immunoSEQ multiplex PCR assay. TCRdb carries this immuneACCESS record with in-frame sequences only. Its versions omit some clonotypes, under half of them owing to an unresolved V gene in the studies checked, with the rest unexplained. The sample yields 65,000 to 90,000 clones; 93% were counted once. Together, the top ten hold approximately 0.27% of the sample.

Sequenced: T cells isolated from PBMCs. The sequence was collected from a human donor in good health. The chain links TRBV9 with TRBJ2-3; 7 of the junction bases match TRBD2. CDR3 loop: CASSLGGSTDTQYF. The nucleotide sequence reads TGTGCCAGCAGTTTGGGAGGGAGCACAGATACGCAGTATTTT.